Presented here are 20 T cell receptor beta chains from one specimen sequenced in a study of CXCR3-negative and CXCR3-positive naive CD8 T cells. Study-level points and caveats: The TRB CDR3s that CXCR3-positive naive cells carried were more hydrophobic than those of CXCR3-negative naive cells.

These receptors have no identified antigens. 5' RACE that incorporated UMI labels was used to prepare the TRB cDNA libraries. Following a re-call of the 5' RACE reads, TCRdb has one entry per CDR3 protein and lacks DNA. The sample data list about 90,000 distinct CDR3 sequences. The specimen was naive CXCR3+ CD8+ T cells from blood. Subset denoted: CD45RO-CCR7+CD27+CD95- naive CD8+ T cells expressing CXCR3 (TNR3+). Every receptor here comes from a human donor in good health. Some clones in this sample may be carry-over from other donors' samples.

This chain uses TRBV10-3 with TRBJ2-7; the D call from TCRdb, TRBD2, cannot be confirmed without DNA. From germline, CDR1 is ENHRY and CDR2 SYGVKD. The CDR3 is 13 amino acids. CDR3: CAISDKTTYEQYF.

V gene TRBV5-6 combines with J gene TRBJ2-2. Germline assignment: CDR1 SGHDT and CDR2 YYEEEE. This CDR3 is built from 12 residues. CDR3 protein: CASSFDTGELFF.

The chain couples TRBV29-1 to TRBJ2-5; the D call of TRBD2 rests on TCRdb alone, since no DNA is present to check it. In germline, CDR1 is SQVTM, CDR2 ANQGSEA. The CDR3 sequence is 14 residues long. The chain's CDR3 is CSVGASARKETQYF.

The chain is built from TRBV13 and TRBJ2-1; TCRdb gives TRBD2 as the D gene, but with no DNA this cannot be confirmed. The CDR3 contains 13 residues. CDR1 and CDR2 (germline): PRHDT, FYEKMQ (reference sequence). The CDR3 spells CASTPGGRGEQFF.

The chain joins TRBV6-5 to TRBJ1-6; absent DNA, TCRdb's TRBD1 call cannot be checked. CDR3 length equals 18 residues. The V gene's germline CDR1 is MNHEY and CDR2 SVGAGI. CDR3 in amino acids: CASSYSVAGGWDNSPLHF.

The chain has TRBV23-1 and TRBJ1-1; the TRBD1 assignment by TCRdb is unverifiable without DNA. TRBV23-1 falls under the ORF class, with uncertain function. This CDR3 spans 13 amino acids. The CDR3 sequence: CASTGHPCTEAFF.

The CDR3 region is CSARDLIQGSYEQYF. This chain joins TRBV20-1 and TRBJ2-7. The germline V gene encodes CDR1 DFQATT and CDR2 SNEGSKA (reference sequence). The CDR3 extends over 15 amino acids.

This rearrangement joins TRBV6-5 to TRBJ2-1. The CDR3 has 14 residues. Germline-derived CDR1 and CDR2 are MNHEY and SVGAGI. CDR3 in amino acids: CASSSDSSYNEQFF.

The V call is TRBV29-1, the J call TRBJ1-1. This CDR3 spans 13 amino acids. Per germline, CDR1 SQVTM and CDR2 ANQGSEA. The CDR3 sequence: CSVVTGGAPEAFF. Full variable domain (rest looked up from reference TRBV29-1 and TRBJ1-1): SAVISQKPSRDICQRGTSLTIQCQVDSQVTMMFWYRQQPGQSLTLIATANQGSEATYESGFVIDKFPISRPNLTFSTLTVSNMSPEDSSIYLCSVVTGGAPEAFFGQGTRLTVV.

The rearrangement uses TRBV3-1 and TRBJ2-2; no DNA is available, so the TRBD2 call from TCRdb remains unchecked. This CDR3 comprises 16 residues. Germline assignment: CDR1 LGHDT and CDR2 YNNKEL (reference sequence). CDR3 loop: CASSPGALAQTGELFF.

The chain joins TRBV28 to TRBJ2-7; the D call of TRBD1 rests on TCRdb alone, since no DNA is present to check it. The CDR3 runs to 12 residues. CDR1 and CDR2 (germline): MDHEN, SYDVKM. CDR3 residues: CASWGGSYEQYF.

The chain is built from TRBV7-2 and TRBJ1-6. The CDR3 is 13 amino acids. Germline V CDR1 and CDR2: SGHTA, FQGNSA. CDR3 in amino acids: CASSLAANSPLHF.

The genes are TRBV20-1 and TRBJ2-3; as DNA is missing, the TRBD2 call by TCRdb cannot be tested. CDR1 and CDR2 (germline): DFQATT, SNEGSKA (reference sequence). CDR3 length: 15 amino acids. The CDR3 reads CSARERASHTDTQYF.

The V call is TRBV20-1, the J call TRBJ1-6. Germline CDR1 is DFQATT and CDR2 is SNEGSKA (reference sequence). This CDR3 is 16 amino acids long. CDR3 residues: CSARDQHLRHNSPLHF.

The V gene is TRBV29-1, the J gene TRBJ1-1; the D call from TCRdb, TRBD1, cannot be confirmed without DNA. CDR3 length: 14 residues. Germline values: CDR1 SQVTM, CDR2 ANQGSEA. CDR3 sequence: CSVETGLMNTEAFF.

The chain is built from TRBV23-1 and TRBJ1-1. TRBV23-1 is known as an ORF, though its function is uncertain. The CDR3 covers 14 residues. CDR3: CASSQGSTRTEAVF.

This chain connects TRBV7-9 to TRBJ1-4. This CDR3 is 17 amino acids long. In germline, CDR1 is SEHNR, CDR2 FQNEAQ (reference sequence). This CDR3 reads CASSLDFGTLAYEKLFF.

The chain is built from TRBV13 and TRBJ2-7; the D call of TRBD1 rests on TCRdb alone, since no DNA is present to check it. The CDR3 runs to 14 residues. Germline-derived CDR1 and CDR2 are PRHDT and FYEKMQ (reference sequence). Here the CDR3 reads CASSTRSGLYEQYF. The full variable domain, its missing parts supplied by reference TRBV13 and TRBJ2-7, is AAGVIQSPRHLIKEKRETATLKCYPIPRHDTVYWYQQGPGQDPQFLISFYEKMQSDKGSIPDRFSAQQFSDYHSELNMSSLELGDSALYFCASSTRSGLYEQYFGPGTRLTVT.

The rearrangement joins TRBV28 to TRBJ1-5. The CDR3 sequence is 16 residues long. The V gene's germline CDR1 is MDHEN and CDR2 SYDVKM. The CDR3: CASSFSLEGSNQPQHF.

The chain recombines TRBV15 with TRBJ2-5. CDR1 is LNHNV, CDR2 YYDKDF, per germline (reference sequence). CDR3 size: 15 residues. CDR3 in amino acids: CATSRERPSQETQYF.